This TCR beta chain was captured in a study of blood T cell repertoires in COVID-19. Turning to the study itself: Researchers got acute and convalescent COVID-19 samples from the United States, Italy and Spain. The analysed material was cDNA or gDNA that came from T cells, B-cell-depleted T cells, or PBMCs.

This CDR3 region has 13 residues. The germline V gene has CDR1 MNHEY and CDR2 SVGEGT. The V end was cut by 0 bases, the J end by 4 bases, with 7 bases between. In the original processing: Amplification of reference gene primers was used by the study to estimate nucleated cell counts. Clones were sequenced by immunoSEQ multiplex PCR, and TCRdb holds only the in-frame ones, with some missing. V, J and clone size are taken as reported in that table, and D and trimming were inferred from the DNA itself. The sample has 150,000 to 200,000 clones; more than 60% are singletons. Sample: peripheral blood. The chain has TRBV6-2 or TRBV6-3 and TRBJ2-7, with a weak D call TRBD2 (6 bases). The receptor's source is a man in his fifties or sixties with acute or convalescent COVID-19. The chain's CDR3 is CASSYSGRYEQYF. For the CDR3, the DNA is TGTGCCAGCAGTTACTCTGGGAGGTACGAGCAGTACTTC.